What follows are 4 T cell receptor beta chains derived from one specimen sequenced in a study of T cells in Graves' hyperthyroidism and ophthalmopathy. The investigators amplified TCR beta CDR3 regions from RNA transcripts. HTBI primers were used for first-round RT-PCR of the TCR CDR3. TCRdb re-called the multiplex PCR reads with MiXCR, one entry per CDR3 protein. Among approximately 690,000 distinct CDR3 sequences listed, about 15% were seen once. Sample: blood. The receptors originated from a woman in her forties or fifties with Graves' ophthalmopathy.

This clonotype was observed many times. The chain couples TRBV7-8 to TRBJ1-1; a weak D match, TRBD1 (6 bases). V lost 4 bases and J lost 5, with 17 bases in between. From germline, CDR1 is SGHVS and CDR2 FQNEAQ. The CDR3 totals 15 residues. CDR3 sequence (DNA): TGTGCCAGCAGCTCGAACAGGGATGGATGGACTGAAGCTTTCTTT. It codes for CASSSNRDGWTEAFF.

Of note for this clonotype: Possible read error: a much larger clone is one base away. The chain recombines TRBV10-3 with TRBJ1-1; TRBD1 matches 7 bases. With V trimmed by 6 bases and J by 4 bases, 8 bases remained unmatched. CDR1 and CDR2 from the germline V gene are ENHRY and SYGVKD. The CDR3 loop spans 14 amino acids. The CDR3 bases are TGTGCCATCAGCGACAGGGACATGAGCACTGAAGCTTTCTTT. It specifies CAISDRDMSTEAFF.

The chain couples TRBV9 to TRBJ2-1, with D perhaps assigned TRBD1 or TRBD2 (5 bases each). This CDR3 comprises 13 residues. Germline V gene sequence: CDR1 SGDLS, CDR2 YYNGEE. Trimming cost V 2 bases and J 6 bases, with 9 bases left between them. CDR3 residues: CASSVGGSNEQFF. In DNA form, the CDR3 reads TGTGCCAGCAGCGTTGGGGGTAGCAATGAGCAGTTCTTC.

At least ten counts were recorded for this clonotype. The rearrangement uses TRBV5-1 and TRBJ2-5; 9 bases align to TRBD2. The ends lost 4 bases at V and 4 bases at J; junction bases unmatched: 14. Germline V CDR1 and CDR2: SGHRS, YFSETQ. The CDR3 runs 17 residues. CDR3: CASSQGVAGGPGETQYF. CDR3 nucleotide sequence: TGCGCCAGCAGCCAAGGAGTCGCGGGAGGGCCGGGAGAGACCCAGTACTTC.